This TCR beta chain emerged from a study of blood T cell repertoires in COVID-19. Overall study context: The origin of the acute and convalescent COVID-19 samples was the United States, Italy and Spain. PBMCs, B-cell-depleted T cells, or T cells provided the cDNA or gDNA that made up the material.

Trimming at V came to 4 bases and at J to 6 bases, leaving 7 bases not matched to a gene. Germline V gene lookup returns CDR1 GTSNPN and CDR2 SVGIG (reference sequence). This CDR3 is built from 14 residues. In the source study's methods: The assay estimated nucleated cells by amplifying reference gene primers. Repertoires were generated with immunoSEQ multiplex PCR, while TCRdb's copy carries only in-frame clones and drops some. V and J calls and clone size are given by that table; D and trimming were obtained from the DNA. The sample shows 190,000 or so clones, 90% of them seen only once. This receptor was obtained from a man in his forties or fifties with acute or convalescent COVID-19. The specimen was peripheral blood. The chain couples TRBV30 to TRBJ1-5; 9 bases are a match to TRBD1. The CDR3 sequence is CAWNHGTGRQPQHF. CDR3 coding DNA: TGTGCCTGGAACCACGGGACAGGGCGTCAGCCCCAGCATTTT.